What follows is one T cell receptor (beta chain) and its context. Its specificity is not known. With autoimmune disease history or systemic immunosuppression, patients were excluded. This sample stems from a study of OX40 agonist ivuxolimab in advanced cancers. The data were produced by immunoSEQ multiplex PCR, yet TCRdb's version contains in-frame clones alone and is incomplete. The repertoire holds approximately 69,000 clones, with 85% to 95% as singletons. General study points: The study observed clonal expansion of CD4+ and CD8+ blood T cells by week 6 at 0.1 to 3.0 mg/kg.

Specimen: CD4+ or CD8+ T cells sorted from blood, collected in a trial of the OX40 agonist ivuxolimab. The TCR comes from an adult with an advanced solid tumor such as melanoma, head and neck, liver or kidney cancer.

In DNA, the CDR3 is TGTGCCAGCAGTTTAGGCTATGGACGTTCCTACGAGCAGTACTTC. It codes for CASSLGYGRSYEQYF. The V call is TRBV27, the J call TRBJ2-7, with unresolved D. V lost 2 bases to trimming and J lost 1 base, with 12 bases between them. Germline V gene data show CDR1 as MNHEY and CDR2 as SMNVEV (reference sequence). The CDR3 runs to 15 residues.